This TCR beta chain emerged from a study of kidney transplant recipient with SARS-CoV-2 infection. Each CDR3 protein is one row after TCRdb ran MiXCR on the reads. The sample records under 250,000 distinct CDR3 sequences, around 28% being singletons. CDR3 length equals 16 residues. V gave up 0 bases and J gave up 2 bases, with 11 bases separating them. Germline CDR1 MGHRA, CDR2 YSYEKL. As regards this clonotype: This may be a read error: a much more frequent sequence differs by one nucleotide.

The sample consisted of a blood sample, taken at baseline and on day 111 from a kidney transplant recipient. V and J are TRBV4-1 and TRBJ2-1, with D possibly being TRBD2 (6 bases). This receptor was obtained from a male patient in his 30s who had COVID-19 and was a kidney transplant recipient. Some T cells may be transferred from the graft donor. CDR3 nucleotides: TGCGCCAGCAGCCAAGAAGGCGGGAATGCCTACAATGAGCAGTTCTTC. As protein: CASSQEGGNAYNEQFF.